The 18 T cell receptor beta chains below come from one sample, sequenced in a study of cytomegalovirus exposure and HLA in healthy donors (dated by TCRdb to 2016 to 2017). Library generation was performed with the immunoSEQ multiplex PCR assay. The multiplex PCR relied on a mix of 60 forward primers for TCR Vbeta segments and 13 reverse primers for TCR Jbeta segments. TCRdb re-hosts the immuneACCESS table, in-frame sequences only. Its copies lack some clones; in the studies checked, an unresolved V gene accounts for under half of them, and the cause for the rest is not known. This sample gives 90,000 to 150,000 clones in total; over 60% of them show up just once. The ten largest clones capture approximately 8.2% of the sample. Sample: PBMCs. Receptors were obtained from a middle-aged woman in good health and CMV-seropositive.

The chain is built from TRBV10-2 and TRBJ2-1; 10 bases are shared with TRBD2. Germline assignment: CDR1 WSHSY and CDR2 SAAADI. The CDR3 runs 14 residues. Unmatched junction bases numbered 6, after V lost 7 bases and J lost 6 bases. The CDR3 loop reads CASTRTSGPNEQFF. CDR3 in DNA: TGCGCCAGCACTAGGACTAGCGGACCCAATGAGCAGTTCTTC.

The genes are TRBV20-1 and TRBJ2-5; the match to TRBD2 covers 7 bases. V lost 3 bases and J lost 9; bases outside the gene matches: 1. This CDR3 spans 10 amino acids. Germline V gene lookup returns CDR1 DFQATT and CDR2 SNEGSKA (reference sequence). The CDR3 is CSASRGAQYF. In nucleotides, the CDR3 is TGCAGTGCTAGTCGGGGGGCCCAGTACTTC.

This clone was observed a single time. The chain employs TRBV7-3 and TRBJ1-1, with a possible D match to TRBD1 (6 bases). The germline gives CDR1 SGHTA, CDR2 FQGTGA. V lost 4 bases and J lost 1, with 7 bases in between. The CDR3 has 13 amino acids. The CDR3 spells CASSWTANTEAFF. The CDR3 nucleotides read TGTGCCAGCAGCTGGACAGCGAACACTGAAGCTTTCTTT.

This chain uses TRBV7-3 with TRBJ1-1; D is unclear. Germline assignment: CDR1 SGHTA and CDR2 FQGTGA. The V and J ends lost 5 bases and 2 bases respectively, with 12 bases between them. This CDR3 has 14 amino acids. The CDR3 here is CASSISSGNTEAFF. CDR3 DNA sequence: TGTGCCAGCAGCATATCCTCGGGAAACACTGAAGCTTTCTTT.

The chain recombines TRBV4-1 with TRBJ1-1, with 7 nucleotides matching TRBD1. Germline CDR1 and CDR2: MGHRA and YSYEKL. The length of the CDR3 is 15 residues. The V and J ends lost 4 bases and 1 base, in that order; junction bases with no gene match: 6. The CDR3 DNA reads TGCGCCAGCAGCCCCGCCGACAGGGAGAACACTGAAGCTTTCTTT. Protein product: CASSPADRENTEAFF.

The chain joins TRBV7-2 to TRBJ1-2; D gene uncertain. CDR1 and CDR2 from the germline V gene are SGHTA and FQGNSA. Trimming shortened V by 6 bases and J by 6 bases, and 20 bases separated the two germline ends. CDR3 length equals 15 residues. The CDR3 loop reads CASRPGRGGRNGYTF. For the CDR3, the DNA is TGTGCCAGCAGGCCTGGACGGGGAGGACGAAATGGCTACACCTTC.

The CDR3 region is CASSLAQGKETQYF. In nucleotides, the CDR3 is TGCGCCAGCAGCTTGGCTCAGGGGAAAGAGACCCAGTACTTC. The V gene is TRBV5-1, the J gene TRBJ2-5; weak D call: TRBD1 (6 bases). The CDR3 loop spans 14 amino acids. Germline assignment: CDR1 SGHRS and CDR2 YFSETQ. The V and J ends lost 0 bases and 3 bases respectively, with 9 bases between them.

The rearrangement links TRBV6-6 to TRBJ1-1; 7 bases line up with TRBD1. The CDR3 spans 16 residues. The V segment lost 4 bases and the J segment 0 bases; nucleotides outside the gene matches: 8. Germline CDR1 is MNHNY and CDR2 is SVGAGI (reference sequence). The CDR3 sequence is CASSFPPGTVNTEAFF. The DNA of the CDR3 is TGTGCCAGCAGTTTTCCACCCGGGACAGTGAACACTGAAGCTTTCTTT.

This rearrangement joins TRBV7-2 to TRBJ2-1; 8 positions match TRBD2. The J segment lost 13 bases and the V segment lost 5 bases, leaving 10 bases of the junction unmatched. There are 13 residues in the CDR3. Looked up from germline, CDR1 is SGHTA and CDR2 is FQGNSA. CDR3 coding DNA: TGTGCCAGCAGCGGGCACGAGCGGGGGCCCCAGTTCTTC. Protein: CASSGHERGPQFF.

The rearrangement joins TRBV6-4 to TRBJ2-5, with D hard to call. Trimming left V 2 bases short and J 5 bases short, with 9 bases between. The V gene's germline CDR1 is MRHNA and CDR2 SNTAGT. The length of the CDR3 is 13 residues. CDR3 bases: TGTGCCAGCAGTGACGAATTCGGGGAGACCCAGTACTTC. Encoded protein: CASSDEFGETQYF.

This clone has just a few counts. The chain joins TRBV7-9 to TRBJ2-7; 7 nucleotides align to TRBD1. This CDR3 comprises 15 residues. In germline, CDR1 is SEHNR, CDR2 FQNEAQ (reference sequence). V gave up 8 bases and J gave up 2 bases; unmatched junction bases: 12. Here the CDR3 reads CASQSTGIDPYEQYF. CDR3 bases: TGTGCCAGCCAGTCGACAGGGATTGACCCCTACGAGCAGTACTTC.

This clone has more than one count but fewer than ten. CDR3 DNA: TGTGCCAGCAGCGTAGGAGTTTTCAGGACTGAAGCTTTCTTT. Its protein product is CASSVGVFRTEAFF. The chain uses TRBV9 and TRBJ1-1; D unclear. Germline CDR1 SGDLS, CDR2 YYNGEE. The CDR3 spans 14 residues. V lost 0 bases to trimming and J lost 5 bases, with 11 bases between them.

The chain employs TRBV4-3 and TRBJ2-3; 7 bases agree with TRBD2. CDR1 is LGHNA and CDR2 is YSLEER in the germline V gene. J gave up 0 bases and V 0 bases, and 12 bases lay outside the gene matches. The CDR3 runs 19 residues. The CDR3 nucleotides are TGCGCCAGCAGCCAAGATCTTGCGAGGGGACTAACTAGCACAGATACGCAGTATTTT. Translation: CASSQDLARGLTSTDTQYF.

This clone was observed a single time. This chain links TRBV5-1 with TRBJ1-6, with no clear D. Trimming shortened V by 1 base and J by 9 bases, and 11 bases separated the two germline ends. CDR1 and CDR2 (germline): SGHRS, YFSETQ. The CDR3 is made up of 14 amino acids. The CDR3: CASSLYQAGSPLHF. As DNA, the CDR3 is TGCGCCAGCAGCTTGTATCAAGCAGGTTCACCCCTCCACTTT.

There are a few counts of this clone. The genes are TRBV5-1 and TRBJ2-2; TRBD2 aligns across 7 bases. CDR1 is SGHRS, CDR2 YFSETQ, per germline. This CDR3 is 15 amino acids long. V was pared by 7 bases and J by 2 bases, with 8 bases of the junction left unmatched. CDR3 nucleotides: TGCGCCAGCCGCGCCCCGGGAGGTAACACCGGGGAGCTGTTTTTT. Amino acids: CASRAPGGNTGELFF.

V gene TRBV29-1 combines with J gene TRBJ2-2, with a tentative D call TRBD1 (5 bases). V was pared by 6 bases and J by 0 bases, with 8 bases between. Germline V gene lookup returns CDR1 SQVTM and CDR2 ANQGSEA. The CDR3 consists of 13 residues. CDR3 nucleotides: TGCAGCGTGGACACTTCGAACACCGGGGAGCTGTTTTTT. It specifies CSVDTSNTGELFF.

This chain joins TRBV7-9 and TRBJ1-1, with a possible D match to TRBD1 (6 bases). The CDR3 contains 15 residues. V was trimmed by 2 bases and J by 3 bases, leaving 13 bases between them. CDR1 and CDR2 (germline): SEHNR, FQNEAQ (reference sequence). The CDR3: CASSLRDGGHTEAFF. CDR3 coding DNA: TGTGCCAGCAGCTTAAGGGACGGGGGGCACACTGAAGCTTTCTTT.

Regarding this clone: The same CDR3 also results from other DNA sequences found in this sample. V is TRBV5-1 and J is TRBJ1-1; the D gene is possibly TRBD1 (5 bases). Germline lookup yields CDR1 SGHRS and CDR2 YFSETQ. CDR3 length: 14 residues. V lost 0 bases and J 5 bases, leaving 11 bases between the germline ends. CDR3 coding DNA: TGCGCCAGCAGCTTGGGGCAGGGTGGTACTGAAGCTTTCTTT. Its translation: CASSLGQGGTEAFF.